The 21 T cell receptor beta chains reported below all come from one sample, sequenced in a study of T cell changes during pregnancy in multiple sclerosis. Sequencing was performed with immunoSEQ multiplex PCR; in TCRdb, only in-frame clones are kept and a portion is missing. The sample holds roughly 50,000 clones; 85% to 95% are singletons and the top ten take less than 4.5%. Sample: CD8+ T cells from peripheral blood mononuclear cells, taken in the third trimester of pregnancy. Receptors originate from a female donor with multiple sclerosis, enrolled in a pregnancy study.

CDR3 sequence: CASSQPIGGGGAIRSTQYF. DNA for the CDR3: TGCGCCAGCAGCCAACCCATAGGAGGGGGGGGCGCGATAAGATCCACCCAGTACTTC. The V gene is TRBV4-1, the J gene TRBJ2-5; D might be TRBD2 (7 bases). Germline V CDR1 and CDR2: MGHRA, YSYEKL. The CDR3 totals 19 residues. V was shortened by 2 bases and J by 8 bases, with 30 bases between the two germline ends.

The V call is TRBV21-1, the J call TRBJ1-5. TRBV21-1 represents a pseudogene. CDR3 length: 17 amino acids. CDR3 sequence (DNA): TGTGCCAGCAGCAAAGGTGAGAGGCGATCCACCCCCCAGCCCCAGCATTTT. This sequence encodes CASSKGERRSTPQPQHF.

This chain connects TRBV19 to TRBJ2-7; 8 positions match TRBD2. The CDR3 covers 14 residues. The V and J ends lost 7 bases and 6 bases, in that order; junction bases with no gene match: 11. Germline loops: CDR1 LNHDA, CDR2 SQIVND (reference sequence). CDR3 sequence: CASTMTSVDGEQYF. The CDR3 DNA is TGTGCCAGTACCATGACTAGCGTTGACGGCGAGCAGTACTTC.

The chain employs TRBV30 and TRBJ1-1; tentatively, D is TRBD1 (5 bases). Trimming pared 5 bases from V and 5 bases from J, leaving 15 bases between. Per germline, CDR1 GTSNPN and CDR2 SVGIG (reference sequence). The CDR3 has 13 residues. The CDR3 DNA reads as TGTGCCTGGGGGGTAGGGGTGAGGACTGAAGCTTTCTTT. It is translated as CAWGVGVRTEAFF.

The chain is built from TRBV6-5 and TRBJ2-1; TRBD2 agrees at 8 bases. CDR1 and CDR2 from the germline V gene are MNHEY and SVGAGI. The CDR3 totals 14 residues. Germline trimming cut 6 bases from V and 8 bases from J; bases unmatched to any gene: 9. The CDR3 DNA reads TGTGCCAGCAGCTATTTCGGGACTAGATATGAGCAGTTCTTC. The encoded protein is CASSYFGTRYEQFF.

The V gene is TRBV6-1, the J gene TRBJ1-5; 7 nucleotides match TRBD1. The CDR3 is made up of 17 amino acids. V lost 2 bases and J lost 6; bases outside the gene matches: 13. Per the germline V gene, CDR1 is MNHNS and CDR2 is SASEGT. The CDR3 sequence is CASSESAVAGGRQPQHF. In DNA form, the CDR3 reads TGTGCCAGCAGTGAATCGGCGGTGGCAGGGGGACGTCAGCCCCAGCATTTT.

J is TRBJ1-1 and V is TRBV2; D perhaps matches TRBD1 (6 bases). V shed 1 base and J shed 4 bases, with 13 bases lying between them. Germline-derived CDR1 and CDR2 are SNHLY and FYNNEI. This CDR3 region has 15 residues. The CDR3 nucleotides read TGTGCCAGCAGTGAAGTTGGGGGCGACGGCACTGAAGCTTTCTTT. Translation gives CASSEVGGDGTEAFF.

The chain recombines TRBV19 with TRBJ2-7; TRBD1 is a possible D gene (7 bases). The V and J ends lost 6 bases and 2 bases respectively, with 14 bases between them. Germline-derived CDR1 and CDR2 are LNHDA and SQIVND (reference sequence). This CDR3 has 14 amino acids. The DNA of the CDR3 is TGTGCCAGTAGAGGGCAGGGGGGACCCTACGAGCAGTACTTC. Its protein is CASRGQGGPYEQYF. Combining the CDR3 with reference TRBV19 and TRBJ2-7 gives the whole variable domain DGGITQSPKYLFRKEGQNVTLSCEQNLNHDAMYWYRQDPGQGLRLIYYSQIVNDFQKGDIAEGYSVSREKKESFPLTVTSAQKNPTAFYLCASRGQGGPYEQYFGPGTRLTVT.

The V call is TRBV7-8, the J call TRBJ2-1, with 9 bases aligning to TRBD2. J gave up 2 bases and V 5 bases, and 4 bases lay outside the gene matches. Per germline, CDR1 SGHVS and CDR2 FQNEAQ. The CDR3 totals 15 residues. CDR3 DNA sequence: TGTGCCAGCAGCCCTGGCGGGGGGGCCTACAATGAGCAGTTCTTC. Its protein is CASSPGGGAYNEQFF.

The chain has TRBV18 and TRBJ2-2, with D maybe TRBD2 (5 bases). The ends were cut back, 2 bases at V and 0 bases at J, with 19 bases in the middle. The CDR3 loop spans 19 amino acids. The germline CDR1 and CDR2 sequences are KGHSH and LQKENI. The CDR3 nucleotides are TGTGCCAGCTCACCATATGGGAATCTGGCGGGTTCGAACACCGGGGAGCTGTTTTTT. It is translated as CASSPYGNLAGSNTGELFF.

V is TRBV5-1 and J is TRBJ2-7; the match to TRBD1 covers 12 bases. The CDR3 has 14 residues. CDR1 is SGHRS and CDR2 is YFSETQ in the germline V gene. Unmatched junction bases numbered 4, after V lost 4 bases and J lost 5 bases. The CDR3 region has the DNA TGCGCCAGCAGCGCCGGGACAGGGGGCGACGAGCAGTACTTC. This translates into CASSAGTGGDEQYF.

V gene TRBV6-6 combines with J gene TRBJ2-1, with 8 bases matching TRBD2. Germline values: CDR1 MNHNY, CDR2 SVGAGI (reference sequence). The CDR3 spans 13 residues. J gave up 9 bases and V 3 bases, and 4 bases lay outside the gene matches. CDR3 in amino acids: CASSYIREGEQFF. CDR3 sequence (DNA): TGTGCCAGCAGTTATATCCGGGAGGGTGAGCAGTTCTTC.

CDR3 sequence: CASSYEGDGLNTEAFF. CDR3 sequence (DNA): TGTGCCAGCAGTTACGAGGGGGACGGTTTGAACACTGAAGCTTTCTTT. The chain joins TRBV6-5 to TRBJ1-1, with D perhaps matching TRBD1 (6 bases). Trimming stripped 2 bases from V and 0 bases from J, with 13 bases between. Germline V lookup: CDR1 MNHEY, CDR2 SVGAGI. The CDR3 is made up of 16 amino acids.

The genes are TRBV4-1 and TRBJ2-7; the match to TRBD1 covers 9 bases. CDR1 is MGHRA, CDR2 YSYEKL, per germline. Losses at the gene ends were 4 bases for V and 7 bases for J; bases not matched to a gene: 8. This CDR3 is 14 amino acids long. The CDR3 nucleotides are TGCGCCAGCAGCCGGAGCCCTGGGACAGGGGAGCAGTACTTC. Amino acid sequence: CASSRSPGTGEQYF.

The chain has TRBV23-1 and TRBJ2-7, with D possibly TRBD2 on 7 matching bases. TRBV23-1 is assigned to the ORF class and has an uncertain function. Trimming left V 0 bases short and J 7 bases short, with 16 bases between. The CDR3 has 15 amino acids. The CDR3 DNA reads TGCGCCAGCAGTCAATCCTCCCGGGGGGCGTGGGAGCAGTACTTC. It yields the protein CASSQSSRGAWEQYF.

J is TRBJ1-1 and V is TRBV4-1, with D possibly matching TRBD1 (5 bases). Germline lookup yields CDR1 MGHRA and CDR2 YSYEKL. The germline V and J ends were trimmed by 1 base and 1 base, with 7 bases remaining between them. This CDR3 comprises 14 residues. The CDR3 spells CASSQGGENTEAFF. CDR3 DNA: TGCGCCAGCAGCCAAGGGGGCGAGAACACTGAAGCTTTCTTT.

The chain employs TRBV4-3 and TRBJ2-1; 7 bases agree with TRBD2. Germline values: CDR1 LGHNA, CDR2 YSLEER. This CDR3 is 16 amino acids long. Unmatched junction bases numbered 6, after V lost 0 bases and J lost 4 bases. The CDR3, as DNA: TGCGCCAGCAGCCAAGATATGGGGGAGGGATACAATGAGCAGTTCTTC. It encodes CASSQDMGEGYNEQFF.

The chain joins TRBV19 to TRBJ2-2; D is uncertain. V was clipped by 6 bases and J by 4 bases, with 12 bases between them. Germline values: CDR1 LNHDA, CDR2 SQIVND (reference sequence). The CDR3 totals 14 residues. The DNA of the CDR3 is TGTGCCAGTAGATGGATCCCTAGCACCGGGGAGCTGTTTTTT. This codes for CASRWIPSTGELFF.

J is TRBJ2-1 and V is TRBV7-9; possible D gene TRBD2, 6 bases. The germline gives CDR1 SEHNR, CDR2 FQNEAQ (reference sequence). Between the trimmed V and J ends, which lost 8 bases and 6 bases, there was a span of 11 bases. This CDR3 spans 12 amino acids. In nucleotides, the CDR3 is TGTGCCAGCCGGGGACTCCCCAATGAGCAGTTCTTC. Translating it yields CASRGLPNEQFF.

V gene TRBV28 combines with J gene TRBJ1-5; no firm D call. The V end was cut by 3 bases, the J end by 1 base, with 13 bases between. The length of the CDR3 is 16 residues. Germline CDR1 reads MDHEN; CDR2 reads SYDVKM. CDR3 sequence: CASSFRGRGSNQPQHF. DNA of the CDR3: TGTGCCAGCAGTTTTAGAGGGCGGGGAAGCAATCAGCCCCAGCATTTT.

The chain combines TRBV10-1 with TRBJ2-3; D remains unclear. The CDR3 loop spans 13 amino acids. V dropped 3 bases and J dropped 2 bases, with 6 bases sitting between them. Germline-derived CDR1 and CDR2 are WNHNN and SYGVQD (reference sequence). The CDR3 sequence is CASSETVTDTQYF. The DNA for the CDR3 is TGCGCCAGCAGTGAAACAGTCACAGATACGCAGTATTTT.